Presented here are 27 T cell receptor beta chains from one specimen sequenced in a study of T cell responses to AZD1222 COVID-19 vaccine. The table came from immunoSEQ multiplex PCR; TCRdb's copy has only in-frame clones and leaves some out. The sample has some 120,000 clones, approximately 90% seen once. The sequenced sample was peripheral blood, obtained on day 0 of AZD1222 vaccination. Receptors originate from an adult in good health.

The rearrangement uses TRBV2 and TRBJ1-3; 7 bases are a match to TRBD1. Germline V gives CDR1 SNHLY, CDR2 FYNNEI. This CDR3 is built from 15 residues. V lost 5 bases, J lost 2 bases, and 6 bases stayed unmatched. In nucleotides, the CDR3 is TGTGCCAGCAGTTTACAGGGGCTTGCTGGAAACACCATATATTTT. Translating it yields CASSLQGLAGNTIYF.

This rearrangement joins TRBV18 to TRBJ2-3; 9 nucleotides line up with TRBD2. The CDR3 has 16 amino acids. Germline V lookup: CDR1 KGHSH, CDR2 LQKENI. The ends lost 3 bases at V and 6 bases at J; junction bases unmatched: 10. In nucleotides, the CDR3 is TGTGCCAGCTCACCCCAACGCGGGGGGGGTAGGGATACGCAGTATTTT. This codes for CASSPQRGGGRDTQYF.

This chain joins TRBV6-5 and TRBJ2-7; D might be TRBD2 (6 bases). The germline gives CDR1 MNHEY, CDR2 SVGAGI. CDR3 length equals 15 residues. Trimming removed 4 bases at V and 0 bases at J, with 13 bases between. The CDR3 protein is CASSLGEAHSYEQYF. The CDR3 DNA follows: TGTGCCAGCAGTTTGGGGGAGGCCCACTCCTACGAGCAGTACTTC.

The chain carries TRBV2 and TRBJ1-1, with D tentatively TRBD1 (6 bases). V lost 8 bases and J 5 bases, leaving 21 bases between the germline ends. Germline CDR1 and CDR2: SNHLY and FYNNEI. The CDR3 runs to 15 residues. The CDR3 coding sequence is TGTGCCAGCTTCGACCTTCGAGGGGGGGGGACTGAAGCTTTCTTT. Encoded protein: CASFDLRGGGTEAFF.

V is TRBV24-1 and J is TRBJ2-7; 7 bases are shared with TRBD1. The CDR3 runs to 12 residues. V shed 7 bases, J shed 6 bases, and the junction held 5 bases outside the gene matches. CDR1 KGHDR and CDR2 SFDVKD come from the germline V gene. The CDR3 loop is CATRDRFCEQYF. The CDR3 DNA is TGTGCCACCAGGGACAGGTTTTGCGAGCAGTACTTC.

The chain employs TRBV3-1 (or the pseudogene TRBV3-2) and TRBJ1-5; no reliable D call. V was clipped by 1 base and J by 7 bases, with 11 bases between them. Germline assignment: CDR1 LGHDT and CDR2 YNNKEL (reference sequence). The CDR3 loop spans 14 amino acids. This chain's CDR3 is CASSQGAARQPQHF. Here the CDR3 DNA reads TGTGCCAGCAGCCAAGGGGCAGCGCGGCAGCCCCAGCATTTT.

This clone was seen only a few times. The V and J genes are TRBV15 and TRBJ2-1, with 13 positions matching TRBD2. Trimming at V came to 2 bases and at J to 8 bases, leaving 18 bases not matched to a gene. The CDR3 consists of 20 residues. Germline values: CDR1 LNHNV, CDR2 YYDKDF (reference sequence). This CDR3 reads CATSRSAGGLAGRTGDEQFF. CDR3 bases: TGTGCCACCAGCAGATCAGCGGGGGGACTAGCGGGACGGACCGGGGATGAGCAGTTCTTC.

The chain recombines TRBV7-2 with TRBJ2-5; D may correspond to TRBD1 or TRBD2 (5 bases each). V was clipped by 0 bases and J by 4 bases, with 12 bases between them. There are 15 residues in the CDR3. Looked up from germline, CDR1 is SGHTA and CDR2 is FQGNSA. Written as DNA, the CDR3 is TGTGCCAGCAGCTTAGCGGGCAAGGGGAGAGAGACCCAGTACTTC. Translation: CASSLAGKGRETQYF.

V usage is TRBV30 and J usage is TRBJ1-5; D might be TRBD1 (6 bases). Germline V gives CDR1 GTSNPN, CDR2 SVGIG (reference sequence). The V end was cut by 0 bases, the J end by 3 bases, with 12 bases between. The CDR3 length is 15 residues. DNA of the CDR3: TGTGCCTGGAGTGTAGGACAGACTCACAATCAGCCCCAGCATTTT. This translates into CAWSVGQTHNQPQHF.

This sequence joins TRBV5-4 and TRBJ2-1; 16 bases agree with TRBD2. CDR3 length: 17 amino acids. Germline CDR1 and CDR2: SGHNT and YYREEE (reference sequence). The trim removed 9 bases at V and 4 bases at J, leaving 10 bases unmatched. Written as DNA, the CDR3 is TGTGCCACCAAGGGACTAGCGGGAGGGAGGGAATACAATGAGCAGTTCTTC. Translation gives CATKGLAGGREYNEQFF.

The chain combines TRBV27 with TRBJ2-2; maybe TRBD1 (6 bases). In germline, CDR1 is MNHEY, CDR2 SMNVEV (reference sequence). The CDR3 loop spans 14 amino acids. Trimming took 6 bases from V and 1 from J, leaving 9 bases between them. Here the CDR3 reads CASRAGVNTGELFF. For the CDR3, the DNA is TGTGCCAGCAGGGCAGGGGTGAACACCGGGGAGCTGTTTTTT.

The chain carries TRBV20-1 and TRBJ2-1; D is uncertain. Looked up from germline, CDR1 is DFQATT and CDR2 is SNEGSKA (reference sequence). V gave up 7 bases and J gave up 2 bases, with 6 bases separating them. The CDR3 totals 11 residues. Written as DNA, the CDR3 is TGCAGTGGTAGTCCCTACAATGAGCAGTTCTTC. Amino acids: CSGSPYNEQFF.

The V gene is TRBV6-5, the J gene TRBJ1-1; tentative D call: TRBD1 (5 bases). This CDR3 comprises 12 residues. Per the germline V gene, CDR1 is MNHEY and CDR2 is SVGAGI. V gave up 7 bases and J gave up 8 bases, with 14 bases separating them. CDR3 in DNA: TGTGCCAGCACCCGGGGGAGTTTAGAAGCTTTCTTT. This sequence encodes CASTRGSLEAFF.

The CDR3 DNA follows: TGTGCCAGCAGTTACTCGGGGGTCAACACTGAAGCTTTCTTT. Protein product: CASSYSGVNTEAFF. The chain links TRBV6-5 to TRBJ1-1; D is perhaps TRBD1 (5 bases). This CDR3 spans 14 amino acids. Trimming removed 0 bases from V and 2 bases from J, with 7 bases in between. Germline lookup yields CDR1 MNHEY and CDR2 SVGAGI.

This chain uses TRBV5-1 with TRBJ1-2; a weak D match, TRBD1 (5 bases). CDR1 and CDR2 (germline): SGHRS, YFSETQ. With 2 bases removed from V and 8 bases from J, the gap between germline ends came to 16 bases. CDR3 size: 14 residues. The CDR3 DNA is TGCGCCAGCAGCTTTTATGGCAGGGAAGACGGCTACACCTTC. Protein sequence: CASSFYGREDGYTF.

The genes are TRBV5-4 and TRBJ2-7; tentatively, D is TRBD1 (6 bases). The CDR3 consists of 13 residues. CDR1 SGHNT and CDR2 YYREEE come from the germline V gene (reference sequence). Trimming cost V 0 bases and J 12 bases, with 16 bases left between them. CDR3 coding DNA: TGTGCCAGCAGCTTGGAGGGGGTCCAGGGTCGGTACTTC. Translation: CASSLEGVQGRYF. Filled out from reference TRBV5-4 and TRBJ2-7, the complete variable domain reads ETGVTQSPTHLIKTRGQQVTLRCSSQSGHNTVSWYQQALGQGPQFIFQYYREEENGRGNFPPRFSGLQFPNYSSELNVNALELDDSALYLCASSLEGVQGRYFGPGTRLTVT.

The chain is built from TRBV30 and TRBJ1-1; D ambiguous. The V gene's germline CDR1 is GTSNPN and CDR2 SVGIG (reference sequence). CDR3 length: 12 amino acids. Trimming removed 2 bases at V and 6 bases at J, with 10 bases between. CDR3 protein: CAWSRGRAEAFF. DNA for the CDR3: TGTGCCTGGAGTCGCGGTCGGGCTGAAGCTTTCTTT.

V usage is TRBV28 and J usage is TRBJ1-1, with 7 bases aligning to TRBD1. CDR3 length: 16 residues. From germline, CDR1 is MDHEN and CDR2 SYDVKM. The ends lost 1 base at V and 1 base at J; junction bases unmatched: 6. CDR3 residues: CASSLSGQSPNTEAFF. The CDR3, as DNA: TGTGCCAGCAGTTTATCGGGACAGAGCCCGAACACTGAAGCTTTCTTT.

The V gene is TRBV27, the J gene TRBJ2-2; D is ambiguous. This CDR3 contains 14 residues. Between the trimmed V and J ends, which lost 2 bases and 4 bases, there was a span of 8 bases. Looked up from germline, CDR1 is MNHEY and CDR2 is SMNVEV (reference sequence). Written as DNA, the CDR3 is TGTGCCAGCAGTTTAAAGGGTTTCACCGGGGAGCTGTTTTTT. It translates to CASSLKGFTGELFF.

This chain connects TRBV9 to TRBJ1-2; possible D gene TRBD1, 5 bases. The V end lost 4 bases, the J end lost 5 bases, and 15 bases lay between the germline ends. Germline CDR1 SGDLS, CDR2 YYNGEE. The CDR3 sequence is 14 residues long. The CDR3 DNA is TGTGCCAGCAGCACCTTGACAGTGCCGTATGGCTACACCTTC. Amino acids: CASSTLTVPYGYTF.

The CDR3 is CASSVNPGTGGRNEQFF. The CDR3 DNA reads TGTGCCAGCAGCGTCAATCCCGGGACAGGGGGCCGCAATGAGCAGTTCTTC. The rearrangement joins TRBV4-2 to TRBJ2-1; TRBD1 aligns across 12 bases. Germline CDR1 LGHNA, CDR2 YNFKEQ. V lost 5 bases to trimming and J lost 6 bases; unmatched junction nucleotides: 11. The CDR3 is made up of 17 amino acids.

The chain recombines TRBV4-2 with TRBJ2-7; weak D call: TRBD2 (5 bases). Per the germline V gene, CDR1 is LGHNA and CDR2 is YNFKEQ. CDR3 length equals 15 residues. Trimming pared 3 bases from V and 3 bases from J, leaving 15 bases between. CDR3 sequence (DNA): TGTGCCAGCAGCCAGGGTGGACCGGGGATCTACGAGCAGTACTTC. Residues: CASSQGGPGIYEQYF.

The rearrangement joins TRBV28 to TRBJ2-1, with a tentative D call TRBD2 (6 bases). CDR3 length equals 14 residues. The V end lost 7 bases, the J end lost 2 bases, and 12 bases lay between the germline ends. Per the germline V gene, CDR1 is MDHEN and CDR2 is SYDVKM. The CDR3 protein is CASTGREAYNEQFF. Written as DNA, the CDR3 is TGTGCCAGCACGGGCAGGGAGGCCTACAATGAGCAGTTCTTC.

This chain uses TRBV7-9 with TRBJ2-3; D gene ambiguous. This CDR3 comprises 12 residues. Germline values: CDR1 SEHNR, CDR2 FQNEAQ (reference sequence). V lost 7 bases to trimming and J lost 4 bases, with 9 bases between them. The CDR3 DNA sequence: TGTGCCAGCAACAACGAGGCAGATACGCAGTATTTT. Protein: CASNNEADTQYF.

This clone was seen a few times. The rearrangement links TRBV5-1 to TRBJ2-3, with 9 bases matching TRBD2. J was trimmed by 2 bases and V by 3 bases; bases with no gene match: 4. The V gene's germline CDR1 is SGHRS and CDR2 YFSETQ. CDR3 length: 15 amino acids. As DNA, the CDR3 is TGCGCCAGCAGCTCGCGGGAGGGAACCACAGATACGCAGTATTTT. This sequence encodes CASSSREGTTDTQYF.

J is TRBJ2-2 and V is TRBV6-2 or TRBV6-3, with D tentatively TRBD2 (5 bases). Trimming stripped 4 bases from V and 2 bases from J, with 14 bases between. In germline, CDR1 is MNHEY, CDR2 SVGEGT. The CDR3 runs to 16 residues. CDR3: CASSFREPFNTGELFF. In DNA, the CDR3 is TGTGCCAGCAGTTTTAGGGAGCCTTTTAACACCGGGGAGCTGTTTTTT.

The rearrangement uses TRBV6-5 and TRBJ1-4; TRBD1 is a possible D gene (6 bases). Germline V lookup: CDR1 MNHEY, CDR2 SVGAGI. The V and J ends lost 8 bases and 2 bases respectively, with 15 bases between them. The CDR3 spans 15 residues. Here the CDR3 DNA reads TGTGCCAGCCCGGTCAGGGGAAGGACTAATGAAAAACTGTTTTTT. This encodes CASPVRGRTNEKLFF.